Shown below are 2 T cell receptor beta chains from a single sample sequenced in a study of T cells in Graves' hyperthyroidism and ophthalmopathy. TCR beta CDR3 regions were amplified from RNA transcripts. The TCR CDR3 was amplified in a first-round RT-PCR using the HTBI primer set. A single record per CDR3 protein comes from TCRdb applying MiXCR to the multiplex PCR reads. The sample holds a few hundred thousand distinct CDR3 sequences, about half seen once. The sample consisted of peripheral blood or thyroid tissue (not recorded which). The receptors stem from a woman younger than 30 with Graves' hyperthyroidism.

With respect to this clonotype: A clone one base away is much larger, so this may be a read error. This chain links TRBV10-3 with TRBJ1-1; no reliable D call. This CDR3 has 13 residues. The V end was cut by 3 bases, the J end by 4 bases, with 9 bases between. The V gene's germline CDR1 is ENHRY and CDR2 SYGVKD. CDR3: CAISDVEGTEAFF. The CDR3, as DNA: TGTGCCATCAGTGACGTCGAGGGCACTGAAGCTTTCTTT.

There are many counts of this clonotype. The CDR3 bases are TGTGCCACCTCGGACAATCGCAATCAGCCCCAGCATTTT. Translated: CATSDNRNQPQHF. J is TRBJ1-5 and V is TRBV24-1; D may be TRBD1 (5 bases). CDR3 length: 13 amino acids. V gave up 9 bases and J gave up 2 bases, with 10 bases separating them. Germline V gene sequence: CDR1 KGHDR, CDR2 SFDVKD.